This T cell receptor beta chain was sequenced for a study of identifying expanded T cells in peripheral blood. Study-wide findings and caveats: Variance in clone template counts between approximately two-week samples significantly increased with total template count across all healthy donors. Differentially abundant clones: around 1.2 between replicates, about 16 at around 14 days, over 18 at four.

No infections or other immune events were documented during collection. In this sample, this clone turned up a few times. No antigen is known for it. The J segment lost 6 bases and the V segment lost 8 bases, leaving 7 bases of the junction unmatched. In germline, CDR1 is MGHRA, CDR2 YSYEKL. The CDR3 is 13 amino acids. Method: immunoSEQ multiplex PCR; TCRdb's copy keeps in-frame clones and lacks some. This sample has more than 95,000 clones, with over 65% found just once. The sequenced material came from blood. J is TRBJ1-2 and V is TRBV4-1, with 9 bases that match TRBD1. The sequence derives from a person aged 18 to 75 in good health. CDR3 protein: CASQRGTGNGYTF. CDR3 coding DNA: TGCGCCAGCCAGCGGGGGACAGGGAATGGCTACACCTTC.